This TCR beta chain is drawn from a study of CD8 T cells in Susac syndrome. With random hexamers, reverse transcription was performed on about 0.5 to 1 ug of RNA. TCRdb re-derived calls from the immunoSEQ multiplex PCR reads in MiXCR, one entry per CDR3 protein. The sample contains 140,000 to 150,000 distinct CDR3 sequences, approximately 94% of which appear only once. This CDR3 spans 13 amino acids. Trimming shortened V by 2 bases and J by 8 bases, and 13 bases separated the two germline ends. CDR1 DFQATT and CDR2 SNEGSKA come from the germline V gene (reference sequence). The patients with Susac syndrome satisfied recently defined diagnostic criteria for either definite or probable disease.

Sequenced: CD4+ T cells from PBMCs. The chain recombines TRBV20-1 with TRBJ1-5; maybe TRBD1 (6 bases). This sequence was found in a human donor with Susac syndrome. In nucleotides, the CDR3 is TGCAGTGCTAGATATGTCAGGGGAGAGCCCCAGCATTTT. Protein product: CSARYVRGEPQHF.